Reported below is one T cell receptor (beta chain). This sample is part of a study of blood T cell repertoires in COVID-19. Generated by immunoSEQ multiplex PCR, the TCRdb table keeps only in-frame clones and is missing some. The data show around 170,000 clones, just under 80% seen once. The V gene lost 0 bases and the J gene lost 0 bases, with 7 bases spanning the gap. The CDR3 extends over 15 amino acids. The germline gives CDR1 SGHRS, CDR2 YFSETQ. The sequencing input was peripheral blood. The TCR comes from a woman of 80 years or more with acute or convalescent COVID-19. The rearrangement uses TRBV5-1 and TRBJ2-1; D uncertain. CDR3 protein: CASSLEESSYNEQFF. In DNA form, the CDR3 reads TGCGCCAGCAGCTTGGAGGAGAGCTCCTACAATGAGCAGTTCTTC.